This is a list of T cell receptor beta chains from one sample in a study of blood T cell repertoires in COVID-19. Produced via immunoSEQ multiplex PCR; TCRdb's table is partial and in-frame only. The sample holds about 300,000 clones; roughly 85% are singletons and the top ten take approximately 1.9%. The specimen sequenced was PBMCs or T cells enriched from blood (not recorded which). These TCRs come from a woman between 25 and 40 years old who had been exposed to COVID-19. CDR3s include the opening cysteine and the closing phenylalanine or tryptophan. The order of the fields is J gene, D gene, V gene, CDR3 protein. The D gene is left open where the match is weak.

j_call: TRBJ1-4
d_call: NA
v_call: TRBV6-5
cdr3_aa: CASSYSTGVAEKLFF

j_call: TRBJ1-6
d_call: TRBD1
v_call: TRBV7-3
cdr3_aa: CASSRSGTGHSPLHF

j_call: TRBJ1-2
d_call: NA
v_call: TRBV6-4
cdr3_aa: CASSDSIGGYTF

j_call: TRBJ2-2
d_call: NA
v_call: TRBV7-2
cdr3_aa: CASSLGPAGAFVGELFF

j_call: TRBJ1-6
d_call: TRBD1
v_call: TRBV6-5
cdr3_aa: CASSYEGASYNSPLHF

j_call: TRBJ1-5
d_call: NA
v_call: TRBV6-2/TRBV6-3
cdr3_aa: CASSYVTDNQPQHF

j_call: TRBJ2-5
d_call: TRBD1
v_call: TRBV5-1
cdr3_aa: CASSSQTGGQETQYF

j_call: TRBJ2-7
d_call: TRBD1
v_call: TRBV18
cdr3_aa: CASSGQGSYEQYF

j_call: TRBJ1-2
d_call: TRBD1
v_call: TRBV28
cdr3_aa: CASSSAGTDRYGYTF

j_call: TRBJ2-7
d_call: NA
v_call: TRBV30
cdr3_aa: CAWSVGGPGTQEYF

j_call: TRBJ1-1
d_call: NA
v_call: TRBV19
cdr3_aa: CASSTLHGENTEAFF

j_call: TRBJ2-1
d_call: TRBD2
v_call: TRBV13
cdr3_aa: CASSPRRSGGWNEQFF

j_call: TRBJ1-3
d_call: NA
v_call: TRBV4-2
cdr3_aa: CASSQEPRSFSGNTIYF

j_call: TRBJ2-7
d_call: NA
v_call: TRBV28
cdr3_aa: CASRRGFGRGEQYF

j_call: TRBJ1-5
d_call: TRBD1
v_call: TRBV28
cdr3_aa: CASSRAQGPPYNQPQHF

j_call: TRBJ2-7
d_call: NA
v_call: TRBV4-1
cdr3_aa: CASSQDRRGRPYEQYF

j_call: TRBJ2-3
d_call: NA
v_call: TRBV19
cdr3_aa: CASAGGWSTDTQYF

j_call: TRBJ2-3
d_call: TRBD2
v_call: TRBV19
cdr3_aa: CASSIPPQRGKTDTQYF

j_call: TRBJ1-3
d_call: NA
v_call: TRBV6-2/TRBV6-3
cdr3_aa: CASSYTGGNTIYF

j_call: TRBJ2-3
d_call: NA
v_call: TRBV7-3
cdr3_aa: CASSTGGQSADTQYF

j_call: TRBJ2-7
d_call: NA
v_call: TRBV13
cdr3_aa: CASSLGSYEQYF

j_call: TRBJ1-1
d_call: TRBD1
v_call: TRBV4-2
cdr3_aa: CASSQTGGSTEAFF

j_call: TRBJ1-2
d_call: TRBD1
v_call: TRBV7-2
cdr3_aa: CASSLAPEGTGGNGYTF

j_call: TRBJ1-1
d_call: NA
v_call: TRBV12-3/TRBV12-4
cdr3_aa: CASSFELNTEAFF

j_call: TRBJ1-3
d_call: NA
v_call: TRBV18
cdr3_aa: CASSPTGSGNTIYF

j_call: TRBJ1-2
d_call: TRBD1
v_call: TRBV10-3
cdr3_aa: CAITSDRGYGYTF

j_call: TRBJ1-1
d_call: NA
v_call: TRBV12-2
cdr3_aa: CASRSGHTPFHGNTEAFF

j_call: TRBJ2-2
d_call: NA
v_call: TRBV4-3
cdr3_aa: CASSQDQTGPGSGELFF

j_call: TRBJ2-1
d_call: TRBD2
v_call: TRBV4-3
cdr3_aa: CASSQDVRRGEPTGYNEQFF

j_call: TRBJ1-6
d_call: NA
v_call: TRBV18
cdr3_aa: CASSRYSGKDSPLHF

j_call: TRBJ2-5
d_call: TRBD2
v_call: TRBV11-1
cdr3_aa: CASSSRTGGETQYF

j_call: TRBJ2-3
d_call: TRBD2
v_call: TRBV6-7
cdr3_aa: CASGGVGTDTQYF

j_call: TRBJ2-3
d_call: NA
v_call: TRBV28
cdr3_aa: CASLQGPDTQYF

j_call: TRBJ1-5
d_call: TRBD1
v_call: TRBV30
cdr3_aa: CAWSNRGRIRWDNQPQHF

j_call: TRBJ1-5
d_call: NA
v_call: TRBV27
cdr3_aa: CASRKTQGVDNQPQHF

j_call: TRBJ2-1
d_call: NA
v_call: TRBV14
cdr3_aa: CASSQVASNEQFF

j_call: TRBJ1-2
d_call: TRBD1
v_call: TRBV7-9
cdr3_aa: CASSAETGRRHYGYTF

j_call: TRBJ1-5
d_call: NA
v_call: TRBV6-2/TRBV6-3
cdr3_aa: CASSYLAVRAQYNQPQHF

j_call: TRBJ2-4
d_call: TRBD2
v_call: TRBV7-9
cdr3_aa: CASSLPGVLGSGEADIQYF

j_call: TRBJ1-1
d_call: NA
v_call: TRBV3-1/TRBV3-2
cdr3_aa: CASSQNRVDTEAFF

j_call: TRBJ1-4
d_call: NA
v_call: TRBV27
cdr3_aa: CASRAQAGYEKLFF